The 24 T cell receptor beta chains given below trace back to one sample, sequenced in a study of cytomegalovirus exposure and HLA in healthy donors. The PCR made use of 60 Vbeta and 13 Jbeta primers. Profiled with immunoSEQ multiplex PCR; TCRdb holds only in-frame clones, not every one. The sample lists fewer than 250,000 clones; about four fifths were seen once. The source material was PBMCs. The receptors originated from a woman in her forties or fifties in good health and CMV-seronegative.

CDR3 DNA: TGTGCCAGCAGCTTGCCACAGGGGTTCGAGCAGTACTTC. Its translation: CASSLPQGFEQYF. The chain joins TRBV5-6 to TRBJ2-7; 7 positions match TRBD1. Germline CDR1 SGHDT, CDR2 YYEEEE. The ends lost 1 base at V and 6 bases at J; junction bases unmatched: 4. The CDR3 spans 13 residues.

V is TRBV5-6 and J is TRBJ1-3, with a possible D match to TRBD1 (5 bases). Germline assignment: CDR1 SGHDT and CDR2 YYEEEE. V dropped 7 bases and J dropped 1 base, with 15 bases sitting between them. The CDR3 spans 15 residues. The CDR3 is CASRRWGASGNTIYF. The CDR3 DNA reads TGTGCCAGCCGCCGGTGGGGCGCGTCTGGAAACACCATATATTTT.

The chain joins TRBV6-5 to TRBJ1-2, with D possibly TRBD1 on 6 matching bases. V was clipped by 0 bases and J by 3 bases, with 14 bases between them. This CDR3 comprises 16 residues. CDR1 and CDR2 (germline): MNHEY, SVGAGI. This CDR3 is CASSYSGAAGYYGYTF. DNA of the CDR3: TGTGCCAGCAGTTACTCGGGGGCGGCAGGGTACTATGGCTACACCTTC.

The table lists this clone with many counts. The chain combines TRBV9 with TRBJ1-1; TRBD1 is a possible D gene (5 bases). The CDR3 sequence is 13 residues long. Germline CDR1 SGDLS, CDR2 YYNGEE. The ends were cut back, 2 bases at V and 6 bases at J, with 11 bases in the middle. The CDR3: CASSVRGGSEAFF. CDR3 DNA: TGTGCCAGCAGCGTGCGGGGGGGTTCTGAAGCTTTCTTT.

V and J are TRBV11-3 and TRBJ1-6; unclear D gene. Trimming took off 2 bases at V and 10 bases at J, with 9 bases between the two ends. This CDR3 region has 13 residues. Germline V gene lookup returns CDR1 SGHNT and CDR2 YENEEA. This chain's CDR3 is CASSLFHGSPLHF. CDR3 in DNA: TGTGCCAGCAGCTTATTCCATGGCTCACCCCTCCACTTT.

This chain uses TRBV19 with TRBJ2-3; 8 bases line up with TRBD2. V was clipped by 5 bases and J by 0 bases; unmatched bases: 7. This CDR3 has 16 amino acids. From germline, CDR1 is LNHDA and CDR2 SQIVND (reference sequence). CDR3 region: CASSPRTSSSTDTQYF. The CDR3 DNA follows: TGTGCCAGTAGTCCTAGGACTAGCAGCAGCACAGATACGCAGTATTTT.

This chain uses TRBV7-2 with TRBJ2-1; 14 bases match TRBD2. The CDR3 is made up of 16 amino acids. CDR1 and CDR2 from the germline V gene are SGHTA and FQGNSA. The V and J ends lost 3 bases and 8 bases, in that order; junction bases with no gene match: 6. CDR3 in DNA: TGTGCCAGCAGCTTTGGACTAGCGGGGGGCCCCTATGAGCAGTTCTTC. Its translation is CASSFGLAGGPYEQFF.

The chain joins TRBV28 to TRBJ1-4; no reliable D call. V gave up 5 bases and J gave up 3 bases, with 19 bases separating them. Germline values: CDR1 MDHEN, CDR2 SYDVKM. This CDR3 comprises 17 residues. The CDR3: CASSPPLGSLSNEKLFF. The CDR3 bases are TGTGCCAGCAGTCCGCCTCTGGGCAGCCTATCTAATGAAAAACTGTTTTTT.

The chain carries TRBV18 and TRBJ1-4; D may be TRBD1 (6 bases). Between the trimmed V and J ends, which lost 4 bases and 10 bases, there was a span of 13 bases. The V gene's germline CDR1 is KGHSH and CDR2 LQKENI. The CDR3 consists of 13 residues. The CDR3 DNA reads as TGTGCCAGCTCACTCTCACAGGGAACAAAACTGTTTTTT. Translating gives CASSLSQGTKLFF.

The chain has TRBV29-1 and TRBJ2-1; TRBD2 agrees at 8 bases. V lost 6 bases and J lost 2; bases outside the gene matches: 9. Looked up from germline, CDR1 is SQVTM and CDR2 is ANQGSEA. The CDR3 spans 15 residues. The CDR3 bases are TGCAGCGTCCGAACTAGCGGTACAACCTACAATGAGCAGTTCTTC. It is translated as CSVRTSGTTYNEQFF.

The CDR3 coding sequence is TGTGCCAGCAGCCAGGGACGGGGGATCTCTGGAAACACCATATATTTT. It codes for CASSQGRGISGNTIYF. The rearrangement joins TRBV21-1 to TRBJ1-3. TRBV21-1 is classified as a pseudogene. The CDR3 length is 16 residues.

A few counts support this clone. The chain is built from TRBV18 and TRBJ1-2; possibly TRBD1 for D (6 bases). This CDR3 contains 14 residues. Germline CDR1 and CDR2: KGHSH and LQKENI. V lost 6 bases to trimming and J lost 4 bases, with 15 bases between them. The CDR3 region is CASSSGTGIYGYTF. CDR3 nucleotides: TGTGCCAGCTCGTCAGGAACAGGGATCTATGGCTACACCTTC.

J is TRBJ1-1 and V is TRBV19; TRBD1 is a possible D gene (6 bases). The CDR3 runs 14 residues. Germline V gene lookup returns CDR1 LNHDA and CDR2 SQIVND (reference sequence). Trimming shortened V by 5 bases and J by 10 bases, and 20 bases separated the two germline ends. In DNA form, the CDR3 reads TGTGCCAGTAGTCTCGGTGACAGGACCCCTCGAGCTTTCTTT. Its translation is CASSLGDRTPRAFF.

This chain joins TRBV2 and TRBJ2-5; a possible D gene is TRBD2 (7 bases). CDR3 length: 17 residues. Germline V CDR1 and CDR2: SNHLY, FYNNEI. Trimming removed 5 bases from V and 1 base from J, with 20 bases in between. Here the CDR3 DNA reads TGTGCCAGCAGTTTGGCCTGGGAGGGGGTACCCCAAGAGACCCAGTACTTC. Its protein is CASSLAWEGVPQETQYF.

The sample holds one count of this clone. The gene calls are TRBV7-2 and TRBJ2-1; TRBD2 matches at 8 bases. CDR3 length: 15 residues. Trimming removed 5 bases from V and 5 bases from J; junction bases left unmatched: 8. The V gene's germline CDR1 is SGHTA and CDR2 FQGNSA. CDR3 DNA: TGTGCCAGCAGCCCCGGCGGGGGGCGGAACAATGAGCAGTTCTTC. This gives the protein CASSPGGGRNNEQFF.

This chain joins TRBV7-8 and TRBJ1-1; D unclear. The germline gives CDR1 SGHVS, CDR2 FQNEAQ. This CDR3 comprises 15 residues. With 1 base removed from V and 1 base from J, the gap between germline ends came to 10 bases. CDR3 in amino acids: CASSLVRGGNTEAFF. The CDR3 DNA follows: TGTGCCAGCAGCTTAGTCCGGGGAGGGAACACTGAAGCTTTCTTT.

The chain combines TRBV10-2 with TRBJ2-1; the D gene is possibly TRBD1 (5 bases). Looked up from germline, CDR1 is WSHSY and CDR2 is SAAADI. CDR3 length: 13 amino acids. V was pared by 6 bases and J by 5 bases, with 11 bases between. CDR3 residues: CASRGRTNNEQFF. CDR3 nucleotides: TGCGCCAGCAGGGGGCGGACCAACAATGAGCAGTTCTTC.

In regard to this clone: An end of the junction does not agree with germline; a read error may underlie this. The chain carries TRBV5-1 and TRBJ2-2, with TRBD2 matching over 10 bases. The CDR3 has 18 amino acids. Germline V gene data show CDR1 as SGHRS and CDR2 as YFSETQ. The CDR3 sequence: CASGFNQRGGINTGELFF. The CDR3 nucleotides read TGCGCCAGCGGCTTTAATCAGCGGGGGGGAATCAACACCGGGGAGCTGTTTTTT.

The chain is built from TRBV5-4 and TRBJ1-2; 12 nucleotides match TRBD1. Losses at the gene ends were 4 bases for V and 4 bases for J; bases not matched to a gene: 5. This CDR3 spans 15 amino acids. Germline CDR1 SGHNT, CDR2 YYREEE (reference sequence). The DNA of the CDR3 is TGTGCCAGCAGCGGGGGACAGGGGGCTTTCTATGGCTACACCTTC. Translation: CASSGGQGAFYGYTF. Full variable domain (outside the CDR3, taken from reference TRBV5-4 and TRBJ1-2): ETGVTQSPTHLIKTRGQQVTLRCSSQSGHNTVSWYQQALGQGPQFIFQYYREEENGRGNFPPRFSGLQFPNYSSELNVNALELDDSALYLCASSGGQGAFYGYTFGSGTRLTVV.

This clone was observed a few times. V is TRBV30 and J is TRBJ1-1; the D is unclear. CDR3 size: 12 residues. The V gene's germline CDR1 is GTSNPN and CDR2 SVGIG (reference sequence). Trimming removed 0 bases at V and 7 bases at J, with 9 bases between. The CDR3 region is CAWSVRPGEAFF. As DNA, the CDR3 is TGTGCCTGGAGTGTACGGCCAGGTGAAGCTTTCTTT.

V and J are TRBV27 and TRBJ2-5; the match to TRBD1 covers 7 bases. V was clipped by 6 bases and J by 4 bases; unmatched bases: 5. The CDR3 has 13 residues. CDR1 is MNHEY and CDR2 is SMNVEV in the germline V gene (reference sequence). For the CDR3, the DNA is TGTGCCAGCAGGAACAGGGGTGGAGAGACCCAGTACTTC. It encodes CASRNRGGETQYF.

The chain carries TRBV9 and TRBJ2-7; 12 positions match TRBD2. The CDR3 length is 16 residues. With 4 bases clipped from V and 0 bases from J, the junction kept 5 bases outside the gene matches. Germline V lookup: CDR1 SGDLS, CDR2 YYNGEE. The CDR3 reads CASSTGLAGFSYEQYF. The CDR3 bases are TGTGCCAGCAGCACTGGACTAGCGGGGTTCTCCTACGAGCAGTACTTC.

This clone appeared a few times. The rearrangement uses TRBV9 and TRBJ2-5; TRBD2 is a possible D gene (5 bases). Trimming shortened V by 0 bases and J by 6 bases, and 21 bases separated the two germline ends. This CDR3 has 17 residues. The germline gives CDR1 SGDLS, CDR2 YYNGEE. This CDR3 is CASSVDPLPLAVKTQYF. CDR3 DNA: TGTGCCAGCAGCGTAGACCCTCTCCCTCTAGCAGTAAAGACCCAGTACTTC.

This sequence joins TRBV18 and TRBJ1-5; D not certain. The CDR3 has 16 residues. V lost 6 bases to trimming and J lost 0 bases, with 15 bases between them. Germline CDR1 is KGHSH and CDR2 is LQKENI. CDR3 loop: CASSHRILDSNQPQHF. As DNA, the CDR3 is TGTGCCAGCTCCCACAGAATACTTGATAGCAATCAGCCCCAGCATTTT. Full variable domain (remainder filled in from reference TRBV18 and TRBJ1-5): NAGVMQNPRHLVRRRGQEARLRCSPMKGHSHVYWYRQLPEEGLKFMVYLQKENIIDESGMPKERFSAEFPKEGPSILRIQQVVRGDSAAYFCASSHRILDSNQPQHFGDGTRLSIL.